Presented here are 4 T cell receptor beta chains from one specimen sequenced in a study of cytomegalovirus exposure and HLA in healthy donors (dated 2017 in TCRdb). Preparation of the library involved the immunoSEQ multiplex PCR assay. The multiplex PCR relied on a mix of 60 forward primers for TCR Vbeta segments and 13 reverse primers for TCR Jbeta segments. The table was pulled from immuneACCESS by TCRdb, which kept in-frame rearrangements only. Such tables lose some clones; where checked, under half of the loss comes from unresolved V genes, and the rest has no known cause. The sample table lists some 170,000 clones, around 78% of them with a count of one. Roughly 1% of the sample rests with the top ten. The specimen was PBMCs. These receptor sequences come from a woman in her thirties or forties in good health and CMV-seronegative.

This chain links TRBV5-1 with TRBJ1-3, with D perhaps TRBD1 (5 bases). Trimming took off 2 bases at V and 0 bases at J, with 9 bases between the two ends. Per the germline V gene, CDR1 is SGHRS and CDR2 is YFSETQ. The CDR3 totals 15 residues. CDR3 sequence: CASSFGGVSGNTIYF. The CDR3 coding sequence is TGCGCCAGCAGCTTCGGGGGGGTCTCTGGAAACACCATATATTTT. The full variable domain, rest sourced from reference TRBV5-1 and TRBJ1-3, is KAGVTQTPRYLIKTRGQQVTLSCSPISGHRSVSWYQQTPGQGLQFLFEYFSETQRNKGNFPGRFSGRQFSNSRSEMNVSTLELGDSALYLCASSFGGVSGNTIYFGEGSWLTVV.

The chain carries TRBV6-6 and TRBJ2-7; no reliable D call. Germline assignment: CDR1 MNHNY and CDR2 SVGAGI (reference sequence). CDR3 length equals 12 residues. V shed 2 bases and J shed 6 bases, with 8 bases lying between them. The CDR3 loop reads CASSYSSAEQYF. DNA of the CDR3: TGTGCCAGCAGTTACAGTAGTGCCGAGCAGTACTTC.

Only a few counts were recorded for this clone. The chain combines TRBV14 with TRBJ1-2; weak D call: TRBD1 (6 bases). Trimming took off 0 bases at V and 1 base at J, with 18 bases between the two ends. This CDR3 has 18 amino acids. Germline lookup yields CDR1 SGHDN and CDR2 FVKESK. The CDR3 DNA follows: TGTGCCAGCAGCCAAGATAGGGGGATTTCATTAATTAACTATGGCTACACCTTC. The encoded protein is CASSQDRGISLINYGYTF.

In its sample, this clone was seen a few times. The rearrangement links TRBV5-1 to TRBJ1-2; D is undetermined. CDR1 and CDR2 from the germline V gene are SGHRS and YFSETQ. The V end was cut by 0 bases, the J end by 6 bases, with 12 bases between. The CDR3 loop spans 14 amino acids. Written as DNA, the CDR3 is TGCGCCAGCAGCTTGGAGGCAGGAGGGAATGGCTACACCTTC. Residues: CASSLEAGGNGYTF.